This TCR beta chain was recorded in a study of cytomegalovirus exposure and HLA in healthy donors. General study points: The authors listed about 170 TCR beta chains as cytomegalovirus-associated.

This CDR3 region has 16 residues. J gave up 2 bases and V 4 bases, and 6 bases lay outside the gene matches. The germline gives CDR1 SEHNR, CDR2 FQNEAQ (reference sequence). PCR primers comprised 60 Vbeta and 13 Jbeta primers. Generated by immunoSEQ multiplex PCR, the TCRdb table keeps only in-frame clones and is missing some. The sample lists some 190,000 clones; nearly 80% were seen once. Donors in the study were healthy people who gave bone marrow. A remark on this clone: Its specificity is unknown.

Sequenced material: PBMCs. The V and J genes are TRBV7-9 and TRBJ2-7; 12 nucleotides agree with TRBD2. The source of this sequence is a female donor in good health and CMV-seronegative. CDR3 sequence reads: CASSWGLAGTAYEQYF. The CDR3 coding sequence is TGTGCCAGCAGCTGGGGACTAGCGGGCACCGCCTACGAGCAGTACTTC.